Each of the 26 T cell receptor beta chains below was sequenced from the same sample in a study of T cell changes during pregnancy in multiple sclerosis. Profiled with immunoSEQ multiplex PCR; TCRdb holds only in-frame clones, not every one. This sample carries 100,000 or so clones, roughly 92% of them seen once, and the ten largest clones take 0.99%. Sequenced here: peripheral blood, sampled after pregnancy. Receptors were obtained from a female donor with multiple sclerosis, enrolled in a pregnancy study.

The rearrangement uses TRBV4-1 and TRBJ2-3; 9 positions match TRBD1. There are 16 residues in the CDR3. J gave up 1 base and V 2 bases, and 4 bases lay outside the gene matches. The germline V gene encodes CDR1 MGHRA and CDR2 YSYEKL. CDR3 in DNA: TGCGCCAGCAGCCAATGGGGGGACAGGGGCACAGATACGCAGTATTTT. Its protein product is CASSQWGDRGTDTQYF.

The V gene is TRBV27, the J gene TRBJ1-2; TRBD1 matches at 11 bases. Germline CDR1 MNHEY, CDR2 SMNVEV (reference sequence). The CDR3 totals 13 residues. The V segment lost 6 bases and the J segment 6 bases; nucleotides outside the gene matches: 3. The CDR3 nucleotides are TGTGCCAGCAGGGACAGGGGGCCGGATGGCTACACCTTC. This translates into CASRDRGPDGYTF.

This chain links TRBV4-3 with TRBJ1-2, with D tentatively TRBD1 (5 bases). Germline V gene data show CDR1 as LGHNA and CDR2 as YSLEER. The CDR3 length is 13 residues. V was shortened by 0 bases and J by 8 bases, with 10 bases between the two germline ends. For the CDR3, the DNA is TGCGCCAGCAGCCAAGAACAGGCGGGGGGCTACACCTTC. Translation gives CASSQEQAGGYTF.

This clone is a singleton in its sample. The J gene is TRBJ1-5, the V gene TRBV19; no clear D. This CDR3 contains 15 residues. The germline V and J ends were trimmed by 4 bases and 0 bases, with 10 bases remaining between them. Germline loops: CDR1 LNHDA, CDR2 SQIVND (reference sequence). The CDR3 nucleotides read TGTGCCAGTAGTAGACTCCGGGATAGCAATCAGCCCCAGCATTTT. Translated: CASSRLRDSNQPQHF.

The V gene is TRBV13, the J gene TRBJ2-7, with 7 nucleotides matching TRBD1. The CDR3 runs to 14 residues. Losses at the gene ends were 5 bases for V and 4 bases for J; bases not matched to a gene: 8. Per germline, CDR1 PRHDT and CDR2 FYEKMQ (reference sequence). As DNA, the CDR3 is TGTGCCAGCAGCGAACAGGGGCGGAGGTACGAGCAGTACTTC. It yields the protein CASSEQGRRYEQYF.

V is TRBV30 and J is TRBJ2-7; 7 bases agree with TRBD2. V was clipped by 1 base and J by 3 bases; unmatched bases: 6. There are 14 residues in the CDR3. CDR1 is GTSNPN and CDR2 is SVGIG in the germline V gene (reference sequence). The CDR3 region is CAWSGLAFNYEQYF. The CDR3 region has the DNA TGTGCCTGGAGTGGACTAGCTTTTAACTACGAGCAGTACTTC.

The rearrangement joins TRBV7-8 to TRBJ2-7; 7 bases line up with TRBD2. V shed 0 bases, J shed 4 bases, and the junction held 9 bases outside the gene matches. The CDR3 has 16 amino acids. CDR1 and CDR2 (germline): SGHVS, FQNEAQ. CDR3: CASSLARRAGIYEQYF. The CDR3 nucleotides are TGTGCCAGCAGCTTAGCTCGCCGAGCGGGGATATACGAGCAGTACTTC.

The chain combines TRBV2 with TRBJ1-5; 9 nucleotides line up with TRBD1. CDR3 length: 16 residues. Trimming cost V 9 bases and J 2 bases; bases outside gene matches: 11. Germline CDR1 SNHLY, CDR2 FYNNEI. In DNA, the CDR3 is TGTGCCAGAGACCGGGACAGGGAGGTTCGCAATCAGCCCCAGCATTTT. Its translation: CARDRDREVRNQPQHF. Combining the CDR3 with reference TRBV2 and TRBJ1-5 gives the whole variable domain EPEVTQTPSHQVTQMGQEVILRCVPISNHLYFYWYRQILGQKVEFLVSFYNNEISEKSEIFDDQFSVERPDGSNFTLKIRSTKLEDSAMYFCARDRDREVRNQPQHFGDGTRLSIL.

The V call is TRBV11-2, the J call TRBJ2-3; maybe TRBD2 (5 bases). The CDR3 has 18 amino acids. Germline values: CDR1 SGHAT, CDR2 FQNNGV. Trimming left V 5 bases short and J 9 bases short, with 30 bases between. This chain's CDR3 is CASSKVRGLGSGHVTQYF. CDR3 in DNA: TGTGCCAGCAGCAAAGTCCGGGGATTAGGATCGGGCCACGTGACGCAGTATTTT. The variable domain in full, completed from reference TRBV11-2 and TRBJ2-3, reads EAGVAQSPRYKIIEKRQSVAFWCNPISGHATLYWYQQILGQGPKLLIQFQNNGVVDDSQLPKDRFSAERLKGVDSTLKIQPAKLEDSAVYLCASSKVRGLGSGHVTQYFGPGTRLTVL.

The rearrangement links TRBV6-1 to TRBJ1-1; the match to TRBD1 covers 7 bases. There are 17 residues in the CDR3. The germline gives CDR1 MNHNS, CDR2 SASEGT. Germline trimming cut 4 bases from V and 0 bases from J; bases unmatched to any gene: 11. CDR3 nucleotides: TGTGCCAGCAGTGTGGTCAGGGGGTCCTTTATGAACACTGAAGCTTTCTTT. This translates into CASSVVRGSFMNTEAFF.

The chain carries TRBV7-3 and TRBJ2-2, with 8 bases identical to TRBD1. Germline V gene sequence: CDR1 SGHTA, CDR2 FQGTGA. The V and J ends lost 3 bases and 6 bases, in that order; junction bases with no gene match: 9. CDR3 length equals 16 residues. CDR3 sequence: CASSFPIRGLPGELFF. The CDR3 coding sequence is TGTGCCAGCAGCTTTCCAATCAGGGGGCTCCCCGGGGAGCTGTTTTTT. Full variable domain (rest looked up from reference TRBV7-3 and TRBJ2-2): GAGVSQTPSNKVTEKGKYVELRCDPISGHTALYWYRQSLGQGPEFLIYFQGTGAADDSGLPNDRFFAVRPEGSVSTLKIQRTERGDSAVYLCASSFPIRGLPGELFFGEGSRLTVL.

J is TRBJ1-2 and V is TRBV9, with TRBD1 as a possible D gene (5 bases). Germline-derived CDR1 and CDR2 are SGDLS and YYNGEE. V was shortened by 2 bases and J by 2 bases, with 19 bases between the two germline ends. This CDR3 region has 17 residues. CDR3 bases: TGTGCCAGCAGCGTGGGCGGGGCCCTCCCTGGGAACTATGGCTACACCTTC. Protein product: CASSVGGALPGNYGYTF.

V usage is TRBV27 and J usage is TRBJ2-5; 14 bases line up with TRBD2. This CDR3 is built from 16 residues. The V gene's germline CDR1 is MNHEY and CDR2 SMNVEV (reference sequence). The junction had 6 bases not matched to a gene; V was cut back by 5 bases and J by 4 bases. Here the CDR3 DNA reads TGTGCCAGCAGTATGGGGACTAGCGGGAGTCGAGAGACCCAGTACTTC. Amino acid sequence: CASSMGTSGSRETQYF.

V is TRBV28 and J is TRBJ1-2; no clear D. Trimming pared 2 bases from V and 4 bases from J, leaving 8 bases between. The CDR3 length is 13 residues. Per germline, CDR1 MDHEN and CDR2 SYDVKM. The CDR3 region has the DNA TGTGCCAGCAGTTTACCGGGGAGCTATGGCTACACCTTC. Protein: CASSLPGSYGYTF.

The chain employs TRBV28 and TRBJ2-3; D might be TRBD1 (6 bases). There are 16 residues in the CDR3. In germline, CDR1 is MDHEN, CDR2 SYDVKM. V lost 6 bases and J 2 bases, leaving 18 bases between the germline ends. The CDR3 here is CASRRTGTPTTDTQYF. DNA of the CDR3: TGTGCCAGCAGGAGAACCGGGACACCGACCACAGATACGCAGTATTTT.

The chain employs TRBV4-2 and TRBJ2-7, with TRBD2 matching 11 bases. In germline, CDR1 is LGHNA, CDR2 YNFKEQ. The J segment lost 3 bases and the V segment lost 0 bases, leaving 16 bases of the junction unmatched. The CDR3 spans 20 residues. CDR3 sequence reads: CASSQDETASSSGGFYEQYF. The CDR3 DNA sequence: TGTGCCAGCAGCCAAGACGAGACAGCCAGTTCTAGCGGGGGGTTCTACGAGCAGTACTTC.

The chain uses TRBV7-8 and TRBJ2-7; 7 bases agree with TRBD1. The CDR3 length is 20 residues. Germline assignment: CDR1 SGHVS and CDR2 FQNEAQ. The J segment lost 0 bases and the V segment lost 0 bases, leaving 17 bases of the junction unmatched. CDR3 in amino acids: CASSLAHLGRLGQISYEQYF. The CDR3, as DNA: TGTGCCAGCAGCTTAGCGCATCTCGGCCGCTTGGGACAGATCTCCTACGAGCAGTACTTC.

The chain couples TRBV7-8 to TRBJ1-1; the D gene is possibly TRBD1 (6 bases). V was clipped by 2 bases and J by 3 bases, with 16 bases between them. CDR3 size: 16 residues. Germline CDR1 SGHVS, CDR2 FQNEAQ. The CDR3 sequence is CASSLWHQGPHTEAFF. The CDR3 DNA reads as TGTGCCAGCAGCTTATGGCACCAGGGGCCCCACACTGAAGCTTTCTTT.

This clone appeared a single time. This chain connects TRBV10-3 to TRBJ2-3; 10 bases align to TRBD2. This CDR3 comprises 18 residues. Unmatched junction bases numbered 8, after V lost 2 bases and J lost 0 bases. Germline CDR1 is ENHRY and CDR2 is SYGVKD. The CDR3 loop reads CAISERLAGEKSTDTQYF. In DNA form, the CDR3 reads TGTGCCATCAGTGAGCGTCTAGCGGGAGAGAAGAGCACAGATACGCAGTATTTT.

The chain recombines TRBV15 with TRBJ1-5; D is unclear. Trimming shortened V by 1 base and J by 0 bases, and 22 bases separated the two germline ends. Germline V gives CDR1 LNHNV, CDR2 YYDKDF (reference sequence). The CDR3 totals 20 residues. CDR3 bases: TGTGCCACCAGCAGAGGCCCAAGTCAACGAGATTCCGATAGCAATCAGCCCCAGCATTTT. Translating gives CATSRGPSQRDSDSNQPQHF.

CDR3 bases: TGCGCCAGCAGCCCGACAGGGCTTACTGAAGCTTTCTTT. Its protein product is CASSPTGLTEAFF. The rearrangement joins TRBV5-1 to TRBJ1-1; 7 bases match TRBD1. CDR3 length: 13 amino acids. Germline CDR1 and CDR2: SGHRS and YFSETQ. V was clipped by 4 bases and J by 5 bases; unmatched bases: 5.

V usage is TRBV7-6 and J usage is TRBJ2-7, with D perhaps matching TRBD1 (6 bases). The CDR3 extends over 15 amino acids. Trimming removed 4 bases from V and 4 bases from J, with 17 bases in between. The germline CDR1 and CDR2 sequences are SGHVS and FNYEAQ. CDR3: CASSSTTGNPYEQYF. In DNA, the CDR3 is TGTGCCAGCAGCTCCACTACAGGGAATCCTTACGAGCAGTACTTC.

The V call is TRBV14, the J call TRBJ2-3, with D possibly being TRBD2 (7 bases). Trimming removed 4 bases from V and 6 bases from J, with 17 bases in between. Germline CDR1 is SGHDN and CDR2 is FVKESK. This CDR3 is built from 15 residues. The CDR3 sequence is CASSPRRGDTDTQYF. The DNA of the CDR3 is TGTGCCAGCAGCCCGCGTCGGGGGGACACGGATACGCAGTATTTT.

The CDR3 here is CASSSKIGYTF. DNA of the CDR3: TGTGCCAGCAGTTCAAAAATCGGCTACACCTTC. V usage is TRBV28 and J usage is TRBJ1-2; D call uncertain. Trimming cost V 4 bases and J 8 bases, with 8 bases left between them. This CDR3 spans 11 amino acids. The V gene's germline CDR1 is MDHEN and CDR2 SYDVKM.

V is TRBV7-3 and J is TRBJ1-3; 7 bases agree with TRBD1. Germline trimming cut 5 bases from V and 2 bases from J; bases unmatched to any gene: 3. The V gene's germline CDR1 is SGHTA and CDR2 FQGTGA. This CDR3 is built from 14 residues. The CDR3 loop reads CASSLTGAGNTIYF. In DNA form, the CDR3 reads TGTGCCAGCAGCCTCACAGGGGCTGGAAACACCATATATTTT.

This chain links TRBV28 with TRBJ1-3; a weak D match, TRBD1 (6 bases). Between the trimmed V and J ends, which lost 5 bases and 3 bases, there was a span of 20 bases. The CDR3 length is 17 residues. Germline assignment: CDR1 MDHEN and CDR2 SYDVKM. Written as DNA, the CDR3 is TGTGCCAGCAGTCCACAGGGATGGGACCTCTATGGAAACACCATATATTTT. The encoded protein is CASSPQGWDLYGNTIYF.